Below are 3 T cell receptor beta chains sequenced from a single sample in a study of blood T cell repertoires in COVID-19. Only in-frame clones appear in the TCRdb table, and some are missing; sequencing was by immunoSEQ multiplex PCR. The table shows hundreds of thousands of clones, with 70% to 90% occurring only once. The source material was peripheral blood. These receptors were collected from a man in his late teens or twenties with active or convalescent COVID-19.

This chain connects TRBV11-1 to TRBJ2-5, with 10 bases that match TRBD1. V lost 1 base to trimming and J lost 5 bases; unmatched junction nucleotides: 4. The CDR3 extends over 15 amino acids. Germline V gene sequence: CDR1 SGHAT, CDR2 FQDESV (reference sequence). The CDR3 DNA reads as TGTGCCAGCAGCTTAGAGACAGGGGGCTTCGAGACCCAGTACTTC. This codes for CASSLETGGFETQYF. The whole variable domain, remainder taken from reference TRBV11-1 and TRBJ2-5, is EAEVAQSPRYKITEKSQAVAFWCDPISGHATLYWYRQILGQGPELLVQFQDESVVDDSQLPKDRFSAERLKGVDSTLKIQPAELGDSAMYLCASSLETGGFETQYFGPGTRLLVL.

This clone was recorded once. For the CDR3, the DNA is TGTGCCAGCAGCCAAGAATCCGGGAACACCGGGGAGCTGTTTTTT. It translates to CASSQESGNTGELFF. The V and J genes are TRBV4-2 and TRBJ2-2; D is unclear. CDR1 and CDR2 (germline): LGHNA, YNFKEQ. The CDR3 has 15 residues. V lost 0 bases, J lost 1 base, and 6 bases lay in between.

The rearrangement joins TRBV5-6 to TRBJ1-1; the D gene is possibly TRBD1 (6 bases). The CDR3 totals 14 residues. The ends were cut back, 4 bases at V and 0 bases at J, with 10 bases in the middle. Germline V gene sequence: CDR1 SGHDT, CDR2 YYEEEE. For the CDR3, the DNA is TGTGCCAGCAGCGAATACAGGGTGAACACTGAAGCTTTCTTT. Its translation: CASSEYRVNTEAFF.